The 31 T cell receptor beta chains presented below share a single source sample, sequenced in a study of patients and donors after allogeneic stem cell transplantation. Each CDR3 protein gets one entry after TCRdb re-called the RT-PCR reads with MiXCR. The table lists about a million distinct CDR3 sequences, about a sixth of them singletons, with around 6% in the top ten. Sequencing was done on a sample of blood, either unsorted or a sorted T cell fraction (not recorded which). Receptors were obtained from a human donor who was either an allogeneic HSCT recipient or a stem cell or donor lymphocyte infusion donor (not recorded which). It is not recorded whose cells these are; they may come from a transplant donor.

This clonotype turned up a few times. CDR3 residues: CASSLYSGGAAGTDTQYF. The CDR3 nucleotides are TGTGCCAGCAGCTTATATAGCGGGGGGGCAGCCGGCACAGATACGCAGTATTTT. The rearrangement links TRBV11-2 to TRBJ2-3, with 11 bases matching TRBD2. The V and J ends lost 2 bases and 1 base, in that order; junction bases with no gene match: 8. CDR1 is SGHAT and CDR2 is FQNNGV in the germline V gene. This CDR3 spans 18 amino acids.

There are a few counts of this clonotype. CDR3 residues: CASSLRLAVNEQFF. The DNA of the CDR3 is TGTGCCAGCAGTTTACGGCTAGCGGTCAATGAGCAGTTCTTC. This chain uses TRBV12-3 or TRBV12-4 with TRBJ2-1; TRBD2 aligns across 7 bases. This CDR3 contains 14 residues. V was clipped by 2 bases and J by 6 bases; unmatched bases: 4.

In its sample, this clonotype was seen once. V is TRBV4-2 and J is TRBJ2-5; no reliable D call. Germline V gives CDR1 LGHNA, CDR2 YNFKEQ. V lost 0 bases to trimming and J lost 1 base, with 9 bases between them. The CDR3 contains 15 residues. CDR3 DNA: TGTGCCAGCAGCCAAGAGTCGGTGGGCCAAGAGACCCAGTACTTC. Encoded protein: CASSQESVGQETQYF.

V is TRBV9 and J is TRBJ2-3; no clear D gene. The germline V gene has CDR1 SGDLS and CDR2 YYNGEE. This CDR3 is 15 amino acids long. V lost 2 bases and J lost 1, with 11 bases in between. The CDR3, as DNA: TGTGCCAGCAGCGTGGCAGAAGGAGGCACAGATACGCAGTATTTT. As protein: CASSVAEGGTDTQYF.

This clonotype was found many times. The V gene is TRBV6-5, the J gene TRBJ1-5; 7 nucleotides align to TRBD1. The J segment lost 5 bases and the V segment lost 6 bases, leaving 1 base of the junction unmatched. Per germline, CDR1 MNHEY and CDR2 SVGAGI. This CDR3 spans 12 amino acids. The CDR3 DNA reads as TGTGCCAGCAGGCAGGGGGATCAGCCCCAGCATTTT. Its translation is CASRQGDQPQHF.

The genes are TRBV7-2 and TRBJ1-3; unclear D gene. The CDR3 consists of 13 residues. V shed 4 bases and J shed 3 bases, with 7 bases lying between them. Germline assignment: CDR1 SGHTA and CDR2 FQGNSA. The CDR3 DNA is TGTGCCAGCAGCTCTAGGGATGGAAACACCATATATTTT. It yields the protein CASSSRDGNTIYF.

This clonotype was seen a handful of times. CDR3 DNA: TGTGCCAGCAGTCCAGGTAGCGGGGCCCGTCCCTACAATGAGCAGTTCTTC. This translates into CASSPGSGARPYNEQFF. The chain carries TRBV5-4 and TRBJ2-1, with 8 nucleotides matching TRBD2. The CDR3 loop spans 17 amino acids. The germline V gene has CDR1 SGHNT and CDR2 YYREEE (reference sequence). Losses at the gene ends were 5 bases for V and 2 bases for J; bases not matched to a gene: 12.

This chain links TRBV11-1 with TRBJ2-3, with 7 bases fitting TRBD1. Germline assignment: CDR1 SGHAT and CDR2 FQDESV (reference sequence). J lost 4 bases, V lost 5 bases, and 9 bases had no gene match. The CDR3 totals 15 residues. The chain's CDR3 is CASSRYRGSADTQYF. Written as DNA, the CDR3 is TGTGCCAGCAGCCGATACAGGGGCAGCGCAGATACGCAGTATTTT.

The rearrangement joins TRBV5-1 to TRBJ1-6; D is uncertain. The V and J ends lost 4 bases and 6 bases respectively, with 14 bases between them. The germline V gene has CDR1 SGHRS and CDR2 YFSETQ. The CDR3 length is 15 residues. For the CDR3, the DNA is TGCGCCAGCAGCACAGCCCCAGGACCTAATTCACCCCTCCACTTT. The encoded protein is CASSTAPGPNSPLHF.

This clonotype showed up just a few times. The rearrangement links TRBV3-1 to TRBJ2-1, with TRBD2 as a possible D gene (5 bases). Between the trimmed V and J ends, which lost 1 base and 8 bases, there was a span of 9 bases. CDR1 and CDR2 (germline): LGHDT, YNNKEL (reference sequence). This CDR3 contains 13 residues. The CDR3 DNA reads TGTGCCAGCAGCCAAGTTGCTAGCTATGAGCAGTTCTTC. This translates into CASSQVASYEQFF.

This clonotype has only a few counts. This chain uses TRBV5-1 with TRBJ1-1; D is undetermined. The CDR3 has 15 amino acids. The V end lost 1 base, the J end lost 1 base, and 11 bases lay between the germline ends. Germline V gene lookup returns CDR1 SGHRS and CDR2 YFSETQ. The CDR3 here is CASSLLLPTNTEAFF. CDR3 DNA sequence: TGCGCCAGCAGCTTGCTTCTCCCGACGAACACTGAAGCTTTCTTT. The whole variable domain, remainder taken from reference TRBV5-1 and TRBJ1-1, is KAGVTQTPRYLIKTRGQQVTLSCSPISGHRSVSWYQQTPGQGLQFLFEYFSETQRNKGNFPGRFSGRQFSNSRSEMNVSTLELGDSALYLCASSLLLPTNTEAFFGQGTRLTVV.

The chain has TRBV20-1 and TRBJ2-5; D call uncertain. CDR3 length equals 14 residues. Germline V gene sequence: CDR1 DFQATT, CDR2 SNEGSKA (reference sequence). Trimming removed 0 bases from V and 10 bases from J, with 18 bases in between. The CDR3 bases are TGCAGTGCTAGAGATTCACGGATTGGGGATGGCCAGTACTTC. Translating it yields CSARDSRIGDGQYF.

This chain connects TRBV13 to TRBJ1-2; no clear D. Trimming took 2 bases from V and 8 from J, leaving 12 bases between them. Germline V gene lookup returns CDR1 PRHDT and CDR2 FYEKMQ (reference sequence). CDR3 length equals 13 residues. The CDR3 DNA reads TGTGCCAGCAGCTTAACCGCGGAAGGAGGCTACACCTTC. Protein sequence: CASSLTAEGGYTF.

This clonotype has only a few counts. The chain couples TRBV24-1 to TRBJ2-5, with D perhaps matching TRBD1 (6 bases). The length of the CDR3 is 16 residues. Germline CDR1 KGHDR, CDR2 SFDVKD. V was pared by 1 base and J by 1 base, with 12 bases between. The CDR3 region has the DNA TGTGCCACCAGTGATTTAACTACAGGGCCCCAAGAGACCCAGTACTTC. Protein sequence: CATSDLTTGPQETQYF.

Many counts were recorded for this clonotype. The CDR3 DNA follows: TGTGCCAGCAGCTTTACTAGCGGGAGCCACGAGCAGTACTTC. The encoded protein is CASSFTSGSHEQYF. This chain uses TRBV7-9 with TRBJ2-7, with 11 bases fitting TRBD2. CDR1 and CDR2 from the germline V gene are SEHNR and FQNEAQ (reference sequence). J lost 5 bases, V lost 3 bases, and 3 bases had no gene match. The CDR3 is 14 amino acids. The whole variable domain, remainder taken from reference TRBV7-9 and TRBJ2-7, is DTGVSQNPRHKITKRGQNVTFRCDPISEHNRLYWYRQTLGQGPEFLTYFQNEAQLEKSRLLSDRFSAERPKGSFSTLEIQRTEQGDSAMYLCASSFTSGSHEQYFGPGTRLTVT.

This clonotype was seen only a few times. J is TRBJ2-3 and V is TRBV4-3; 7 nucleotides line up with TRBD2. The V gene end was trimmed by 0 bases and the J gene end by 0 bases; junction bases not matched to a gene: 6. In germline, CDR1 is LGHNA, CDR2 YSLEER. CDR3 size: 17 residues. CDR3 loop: CASSQEVGGSSTDTQYF. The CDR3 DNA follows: TGCGCCAGCAGCCAAGAAGTGGGAGGGTCTAGCACAGATACGCAGTATTTT.

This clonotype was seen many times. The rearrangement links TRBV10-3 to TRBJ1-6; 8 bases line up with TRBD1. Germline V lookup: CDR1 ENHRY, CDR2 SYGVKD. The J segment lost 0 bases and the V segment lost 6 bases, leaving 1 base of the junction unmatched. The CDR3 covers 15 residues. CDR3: CAISTGGSYNSPLHF. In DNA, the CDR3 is TGTGCCATCAGCACAGGGGGCTCCTATAATTCACCCCTCCACTTT.

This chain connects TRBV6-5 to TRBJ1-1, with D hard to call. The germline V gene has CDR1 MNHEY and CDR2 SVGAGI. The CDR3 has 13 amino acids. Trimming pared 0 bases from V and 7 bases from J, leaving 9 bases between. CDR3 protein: CASSYSNLVEAFF. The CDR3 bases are TGTGCCAGCAGTTACTCAAACCTGGTTGAAGCTTTCTTT.

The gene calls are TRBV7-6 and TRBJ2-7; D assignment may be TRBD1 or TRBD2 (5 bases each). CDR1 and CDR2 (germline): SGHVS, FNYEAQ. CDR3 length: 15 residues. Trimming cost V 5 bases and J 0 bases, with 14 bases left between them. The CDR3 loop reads CASSPVPGTSYEQYF. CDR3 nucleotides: TGTGCCAGCAGCCCGGTGCCAGGGACCTCCTACGAGCAGTACTTC. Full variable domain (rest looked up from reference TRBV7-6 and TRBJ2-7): GAGVSQSPRYKVTKRGQDVALRCDPISGHVSLYWYRQALGQGPEFLTYFNYEAQQDKSGLPNDRFSAERPEGSISTLTIQRTEQRDSAMYRCASSPVPGTSYEQYFGPGTRLTVT.

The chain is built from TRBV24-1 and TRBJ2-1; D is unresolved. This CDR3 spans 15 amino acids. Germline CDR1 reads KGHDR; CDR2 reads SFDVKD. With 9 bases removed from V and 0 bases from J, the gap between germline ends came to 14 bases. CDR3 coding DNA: TGTGCCACCGGGCCGACGTTTAACTCCTACAATGAGCAGTTCTTC. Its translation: CATGPTFNSYNEQFF.

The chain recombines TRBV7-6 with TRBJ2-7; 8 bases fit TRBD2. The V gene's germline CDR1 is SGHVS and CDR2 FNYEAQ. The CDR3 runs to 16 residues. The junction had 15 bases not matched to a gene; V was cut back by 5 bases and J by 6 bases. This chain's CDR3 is CASSLNPATSESEQYF. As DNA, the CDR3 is TGTGCCAGCAGCCTAAATCCCGCGACTAGCGAAAGCGAGCAGTACTTC. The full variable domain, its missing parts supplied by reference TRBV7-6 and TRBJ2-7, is GAGVSQSPRYKVTKRGQDVALRCDPISGHVSLYWYRQALGQGPEFLTYFNYEAQQDKSGLPNDRFSAERPEGSISTLTIQRTEQRDSAMYRCASSLNPATSESEQYFGPGTRLTVT.

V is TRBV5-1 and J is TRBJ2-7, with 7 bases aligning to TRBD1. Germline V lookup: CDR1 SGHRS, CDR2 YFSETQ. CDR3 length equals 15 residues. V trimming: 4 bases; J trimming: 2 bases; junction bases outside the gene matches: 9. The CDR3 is CASSPTGTETYEQYF. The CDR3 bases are TGCGCCAGCAGCCCGACCGGGACAGAAACCTACGAGCAGTACTTC.

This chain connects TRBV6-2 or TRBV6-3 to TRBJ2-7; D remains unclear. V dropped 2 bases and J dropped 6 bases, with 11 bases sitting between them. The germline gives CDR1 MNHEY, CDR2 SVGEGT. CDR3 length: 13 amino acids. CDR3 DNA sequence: TGTGCCAGCAGTTACGGGGAAAAGAGCGAGCAGTACTTC. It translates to CASSYGEKSEQYF.

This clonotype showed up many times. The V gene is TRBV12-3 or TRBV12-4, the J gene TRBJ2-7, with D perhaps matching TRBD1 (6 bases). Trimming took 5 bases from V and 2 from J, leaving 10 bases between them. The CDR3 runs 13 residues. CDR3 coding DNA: TGTGCCAGCAGTCAGACAGGAACCTACGAGCAGTACTTC. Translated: CASSQTGTYEQYF.

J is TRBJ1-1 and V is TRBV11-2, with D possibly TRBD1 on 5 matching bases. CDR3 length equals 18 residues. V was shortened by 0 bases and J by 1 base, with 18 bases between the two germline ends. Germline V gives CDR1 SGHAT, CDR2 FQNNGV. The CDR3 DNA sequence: TGTGCCAGCAGCTTAGATCAGACAGTGTGGCTCAGGAACACTGAAGCTTTCTTT. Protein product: CASSLDQTVWLRNTEAFF.

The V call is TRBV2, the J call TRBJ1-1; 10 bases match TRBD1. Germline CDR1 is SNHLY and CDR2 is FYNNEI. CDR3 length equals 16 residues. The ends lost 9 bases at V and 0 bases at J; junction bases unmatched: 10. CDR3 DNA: TGTGCCAGGGGTGGGGACAGGGGCTCGATGAACACTGAAGCTTTCTTT. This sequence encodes CARGGDRGSMNTEAFF.

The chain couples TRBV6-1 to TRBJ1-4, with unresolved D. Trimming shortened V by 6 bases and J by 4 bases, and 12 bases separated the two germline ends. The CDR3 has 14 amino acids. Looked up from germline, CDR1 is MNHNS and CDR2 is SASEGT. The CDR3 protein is CASSLGRINEKLFF. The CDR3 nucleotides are TGTGCCAGCAGCCTCGGACGGATTAATGAAAAACTGTTTTTT.

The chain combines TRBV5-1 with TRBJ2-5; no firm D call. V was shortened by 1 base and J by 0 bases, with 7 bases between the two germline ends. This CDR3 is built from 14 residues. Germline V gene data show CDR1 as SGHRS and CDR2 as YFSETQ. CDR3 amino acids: CASSLFADQETQYF. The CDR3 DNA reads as TGCGCCAGCAGCTTGTTTGCGGACCAAGAGACCCAGTACTTC. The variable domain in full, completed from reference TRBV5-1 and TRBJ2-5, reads KAGVTQTPRYLIKTRGQQVTLSCSPISGHRSVSWYQQTPGQGLQFLFEYFSETQRNKGNFPGRFSGRQFSNSRSEMNVSTLELGDSALYLCASSLFADQETQYFGPGTRLLVL.

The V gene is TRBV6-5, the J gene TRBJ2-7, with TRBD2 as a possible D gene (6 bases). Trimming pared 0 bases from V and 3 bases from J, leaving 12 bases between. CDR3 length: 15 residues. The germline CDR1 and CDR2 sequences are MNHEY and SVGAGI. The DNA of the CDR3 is TGTGCCAGCAGTTACTCAGCTAGCGTACACTACGAGCAGTACTTC. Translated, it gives CASSYSASVHYEQYF.

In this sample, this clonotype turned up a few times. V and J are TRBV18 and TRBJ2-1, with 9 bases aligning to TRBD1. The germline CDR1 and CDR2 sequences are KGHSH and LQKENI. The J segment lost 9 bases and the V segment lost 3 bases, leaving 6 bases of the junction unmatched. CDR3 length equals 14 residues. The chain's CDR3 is CASSPGQGLGEQFF. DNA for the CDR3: TGTGCCAGCTCACCTGGACAGGGGCTCGGTGAGCAGTTCTTC.

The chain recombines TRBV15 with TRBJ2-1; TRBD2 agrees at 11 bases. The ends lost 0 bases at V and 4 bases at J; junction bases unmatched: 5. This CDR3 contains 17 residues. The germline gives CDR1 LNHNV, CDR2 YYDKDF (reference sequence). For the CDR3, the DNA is TGTGCCACCAGCAGAGATAGAGGACTAGCGGGTTACAATGAGCAGTTCTTC. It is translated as CATSRDRGLAGYNEQFF. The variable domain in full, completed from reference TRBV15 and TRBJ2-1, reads DAMVIQNPRYQVTQFGKPVTLSCSQTLNHNVMYWYQQKSSQAPKLLFHYYDKDFNNEADTPDNFQSRRPNTSFCFLDIRSPGLGDTAMYLCATSRDRGLAGYNEQFFGPGTRLTVL.